This T cell receptor (beta chain) was captured by sequencing in a study of T cells in Graves' hyperthyroidism and ophthalmopathy. Regions amplified from RNA transcripts were the TCR beta CDR3 regions. An initial round of RT-PCR targeting the TCR CDR3 relied on the HTBI primer set. TCRdb independently ran MiXCR on the multiplex PCR reads; one entry per CDR3 protein. The top ten clones hold roughly 10% of a sample with roughly 520,000 distinct CDR3 sequences, less than 25% of them seen once. General study points: The model predicted ophthalmopathy a median roughly 6.3 months before onset.

V lost 3 bases to trimming and J lost 0 bases, with 2 bases between them. The length of the CDR3 is 14 residues. CDR1 KGHDR and CDR2 SFDVKD come from the germline V gene. This clonotype was found many times. Its antigen is undetermined. The sequenced sample consisted of blood. V gene TRBV24-1 combines with J gene TRBJ2-6, with D unresolved. This sequence was found in a woman in her twenties or thirties with Graves' ophthalmopathy. The chain's CDR3 is CATSDPSGANVLTF. In nucleotides, the CDR3 is TGTGCCACCAGTGATCCCTCTGGGGCCAACGTCCTGACTTTC.